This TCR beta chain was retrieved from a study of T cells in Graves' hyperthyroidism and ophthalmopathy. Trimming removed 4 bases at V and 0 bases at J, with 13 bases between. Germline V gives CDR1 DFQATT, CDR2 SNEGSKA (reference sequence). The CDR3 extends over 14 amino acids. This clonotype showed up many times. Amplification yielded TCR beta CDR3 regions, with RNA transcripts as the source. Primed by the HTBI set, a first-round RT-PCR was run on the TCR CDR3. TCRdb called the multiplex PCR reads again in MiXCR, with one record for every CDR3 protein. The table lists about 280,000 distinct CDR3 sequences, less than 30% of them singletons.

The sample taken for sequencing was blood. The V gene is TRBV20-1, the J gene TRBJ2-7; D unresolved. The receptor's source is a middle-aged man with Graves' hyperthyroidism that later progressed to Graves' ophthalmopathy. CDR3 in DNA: TGCAGTGCTAACGACCCCGGGCGCTCCTACGAGCAGTACTTC. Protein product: CSANDPGRSYEQYF.